This TCR beta chain was sequenced during a study of vaccination effects on CD4 cells after COVID-19. Germline trimming cut 6 bases from V and 8 bases from J; bases unmatched to any gene: 6. Germline loops: CDR1 SQVTM, CDR2 ANQGSEA. The CDR3 consists of 12 residues. Expansion with viral peptide pools was applied to antigen-specific CD4+ T cells by the ViraFEST assay prior to sequencing. Isolation of CD4+ T cells took place after around 10 days of culture. All study participants received two doses of BNT162b2 or mRNA-1273 vaccine. Negative nucleocapsid antibody tests before and after vaccination confirmed no previous SARS-CoV-2 infection. In culture with 10 IU/ml IL-2 and about 10 ug/ml peptides, PBMC were grown at fewer than 2.5 million per well. Notes on the study in general: A shortage of convalescent patients and an absence of early post-infection timepoints characterized the study.

A remark on this clone: Its antigen is undetermined.

Clones were sequenced by immunoSEQ multiplex PCR, and TCRdb holds only the in-frame ones, with some missing. The sample lists 60,000 to 85,000 clones, 74% seen once, with roughly 1.4% in the top ten. The source of this sequence is a human donor who received a COVID-19 vaccine. The source was CD4+ T cells from PBMCs cultured with HCoV-229E spike peptides, collected after COVID-19 vaccination. The chain combines TRBV29-1 with TRBJ1-4, with 7 bases fitting TRBD1. CDR3 sequence: CSVRGQAEKLFF. CDR3 in DNA: TGCAGCGTAAGGGGGCAAGCGGAAAAACTGTTTTTT. The complete variable domain, with remaining parts taken from reference TRBV29-1 and TRBJ1-4, reads SAVISQKPSRDICQRGTSLTIQCQVDSQVTMMFWYRQQPGQSLTLIATANQGSEATYESGFVIDKFPISRPNLTFSTLTVSNMSPEDSSIYLCSVRGQAEKLFFGSGTQLSVL.